This TCR beta chain stems from a study of blood T cell repertoires in COVID-19. Looking at the study overall: COVID-19 samples collected from the United States, Italy and Spain covered acute and convalescent phases.

With 2 bases clipped from V and 5 bases from J, the junction kept 7 bases outside the gene matches. Germline loops: CDR1 MNHEY, CDR2 SMNVEV (reference sequence). The CDR3 length is 15 residues. Which cohort a participant joined came from the clinical history participants gave. How the authors handled the data: Amplification of reference gene primers was used by the study to estimate nucleated cell counts. This table comes from immunoSEQ multiplex PCR, and its TCRdb copy is limited to in-frame clones, with some not included. The V and J calls and the clone size are those of that table, but D and trimming were determined from the DNA. The data contain hundreds of thousands of clones, roughly 87% of them singletons.

This TCR derives from a woman aged 18-29 years who had recovered from COVID-19. The chain recombines TRBV27 with TRBJ2-7; 9 bases line up with TRBD2. Sequenced: PBMCs or T cells enriched from blood (not recorded which). For the CDR3, the DNA is TGTGCCAGCAGTTTAAGCCTAGCGGGACTGCACGAGCAGTACTTC. It is translated as CASSLSLAGLHEQYF.